A single sample gave rise to the 18 T cell receptor beta chains below, sequenced in a study of blood T cell repertoires in COVID-19. The method was immunoSEQ multiplex PCR; TCRdb's version includes in-frame clones alone and lacks a portion of them. The sample yields under 200,000 clones, about 81% seen once. The sample comprised PBMCs or T cells enriched from blood (not recorded which). These receptors were taken from a man aged 50 to 60 who had recovered from COVID-19.

CDR3: CATSRDSGPGGYTF. CDR3 bases: TGTGCCACCAGCAGAGATTCTGGCCCGGGGGGCTACACCTTC. V usage is TRBV15 and J usage is TRBJ1-2; D is undetermined. This CDR3 region has 14 residues. From germline, CDR1 is LNHNV and CDR2 YYDKDF (reference sequence). V gave up 0 bases and J gave up 8 bases, with 13 bases separating them.

The chain combines TRBV30 with TRBJ1-4; D not certain. Germline CDR1 reads GTSNPN; CDR2 reads SVGIG (reference sequence). Trimming stripped 2 bases from V and 6 bases from J, with 7 bases between. The CDR3 totals 12 residues. CDR3 protein: CAWSSGYEKLFF. For the CDR3, the DNA is TGTGCCTGGAGTTCAGGTTATGAAAAACTGTTTTTT.

The genes are TRBV2 and TRBJ1-6, with D possibly being TRBD1 (5 bases). CDR1 and CDR2 from the germline V gene are SNHLY and FYNNEI. The length of the CDR3 is 13 residues. V was clipped by 4 bases and J by 8 bases, with 9 bases between them. In DNA form, the CDR3 reads TGTGCCAGCAGTGGCAGGGAGGATTCACCCCTCCACTTT. Amino acid sequence: CASSGREDSPLHF.

The chain recombines TRBV21-1 with TRBJ1-4. TRBV21-1 is classified as a pseudogene. The CDR3 is 16 residues long. DNA for the CDR3: TGTGCCAGCTGGCATGAGGGAACCGCAACTAATGAAAAACTGTTTTTT. Its translation: CASWHEGTATNEKLFF.

The chain is built from TRBV10-3 and TRBJ2-1, with TRBD1 identical over 8 bases. Germline V gene data show CDR1 as ENHRY and CDR2 as SYGVKD. J was trimmed by 0 bases and V by 5 bases; bases with no gene match: 6. The CDR3 length is 16 residues. The CDR3 here is CAISTRDRSSYNEQFF. For the CDR3, the DNA is TGTGCCATCAGTACCCGGGACAGGAGCTCCTACAATGAGCAGTTCTTC.

This sequence joins TRBV27 and TRBJ1-2, with 9 bases fitting TRBD1. Germline values: CDR1 MNHEY, CDR2 SMNVEV (reference sequence). The V segment lost 3 bases and the J segment 7 bases; nucleotides outside the gene matches: 6. The CDR3 sequence is 14 residues long. CDR3 residues: CASSFRTGAFGYTF. The CDR3 bases are TGTGCCAGCAGTTTCCGGACAGGGGCATTTGGCTACACCTTC.

The chain has TRBV11-3 and TRBJ1-1; D is undetermined. There are 14 residues in the CDR3. From germline, CDR1 is SGHNT and CDR2 YENEEA. V was shortened by 0 bases and J by 1 base, with 6 bases between the two germline ends. The CDR3: CASSLERRNTEAFF. In DNA, the CDR3 is TGTGCCAGCAGCTTAGAACGGAGGAACACTGAAGCTTTCTTT.

CDR3 nucleotides: TGTGCCAGCTCCCCTGGACAGAGATTTAACACTGAAGCTTTCTTT. Encoded protein: CASSPGQRFNTEAFF. J is TRBJ1-1 and V is TRBV18; possible D gene TRBD1, 6 bases. This CDR3 contains 15 residues. V lost 6 bases to trimming and J lost 2 bases, with 16 bases between them. CDR1 is KGHSH, CDR2 LQKENI, per germline.

This clone appeared once. The chain carries TRBV7-9 and TRBJ1-6; unclear D gene. Trimming removed 1 base at V and 5 bases at J, with 9 bases between. This CDR3 region has 15 residues. Germline V gene sequence: CDR1 SEHNR, CDR2 FQNEAQ (reference sequence). The DNA for the CDR3 is TGTGCCAGCAGCTTAGGGGCGGGAGATAATTCACCCCTCCACTTT. Protein product: CASSLGAGDNSPLHF. The full variable domain, rest sourced from reference TRBV7-9 and TRBJ1-6, is DTGVSQNPRHKITKRGQNVTFRCDPISEHNRLYWYRQTLGQGPEFLTYFQNEAQLEKSRLLSDRFSAERPKGSFSTLEIQRTEQGDSAMYLCASSLGAGDNSPLHFGNGTRLTVT.

The rearrangement links TRBV18 to TRBJ1-1, with 8 bases fitting TRBD1. The CDR3 is 14 residues long. Germline V gives CDR1 KGHSH, CDR2 LQKENI. The junction had 6 bases not matched to a gene; V was cut back by 3 bases and J by 6 bases. CDR3 amino acids: CASSPGGQGPEAFF. The CDR3, as DNA: TGTGCCAGCTCACCGGGTGGACAGGGCCCTGAAGCTTTCTTT.

The chain is built from TRBV6-2 or TRBV6-3 and TRBJ1-2, with 7 bases matching TRBD1. Losses at the gene ends were 4 bases for V and 4 bases for J; bases not matched to a gene: 15. There are 17 residues in the CDR3. Germline CDR1 reads MNHEY; CDR2 reads SVGEGT. CDR3 bases: TGTGCCAGCAGTTCCTCAGGGGGACAAGGAACGCGCTATGGCTACACCTTC. Translation gives CASSSSGGQGTRYGYTF.

The genes are TRBV7-9 and TRBJ1-5, with TRBD1 matching 7 bases. Germline CDR1 and CDR2: SEHNR and FQNEAQ (reference sequence). This CDR3 comprises 14 residues. V shed 5 bases, J shed 2 bases, and the junction held 3 bases outside the gene matches. The CDR3: CASSDGTGNQPQHF. The CDR3 bases are TGTGCCAGCAGCGACGGGACAGGCAATCAGCCCCAGCATTTT.

This CDR3 reads CASSQELTNEKLFF. For the CDR3, the DNA is TGCGCCAGCAGCCAAGAACTAACTAATGAAAAACTGTTTTTT. This chain joins TRBV4-3 and TRBJ1-4; D is ambiguous. Germline CDR1 and CDR2: LGHNA and YSLEER. The germline V and J ends were trimmed by 0 bases and 1 base, with 3 bases remaining between them. This CDR3 is built from 14 residues.

The chain uses TRBV5-1 and TRBJ1-5; tentatively, D is TRBD1 (5 bases). The CDR3 length is 15 residues. CDR1 is SGHRS and CDR2 is YFSETQ in the germline V gene. Trimming cost V 0 bases and J 4 bases, with 11 bases left between them. CDR3 sequence reads: CASSLEGMSNQPQHF. The CDR3 coding sequence is TGCGCCAGCAGCTTGGAGGGGATGAGTAATCAGCCCCAGCATTTT.

CDR3 in amino acids: CASTGTGFSPQHF. The CDR3 DNA is TGTGCCAGCACCGGGACAGGGTTTTCGCCCCAGCATTTT. V is TRBV6-5 and J is TRBJ1-5; TRBD1 matches at 9 bases. Losses at the gene ends were 7 bases for V and 9 bases for J; bases not matched to a gene: 7. The CDR3 spans 13 residues. Looked up from germline, CDR1 is MNHEY and CDR2 is SVGAGI.

The chain has TRBV6-2 or TRBV6-3 and TRBJ2-7; 9 positions match TRBD2. The CDR3 runs to 16 residues. J lost 3 bases, V lost 2 bases, and 8 bases had no gene match. Germline V gene lookup returns CDR1 MNHEY and CDR2 SVGEGT. CDR3 protein: CASSYVAGALLYEQYF. CDR3 DNA: TGTGCCAGCAGTTACGTAGCGGGGGCCCTTCTCTACGAGCAGTACTTC.

Only a few counts were recorded for this clone. The chain links TRBV3-1 (or the pseudogene TRBV3-2) to TRBJ2-7, with a possible D match to TRBD1 (5 bases). CDR1 is LGHDT, CDR2 YNNKEL, per germline (reference sequence). The CDR3 extends over 12 amino acids. Trimming took 3 bases from V and 7 from J, leaving 10 bases between them. CDR3 coding DNA: TGTGCCAGCAGCCAGGGGCGGAGAGAGCAGTACTTC. Protein sequence: CASSQGRREQYF.

The gene calls are TRBV6-4 and TRBJ2-1, with a tentative D call TRBD1 (5 bases). V dropped 1 base and J dropped 15 bases, with 13 bases sitting between them. The CDR3 is 12 amino acids. Germline V gives CDR1 MRHNA, CDR2 SNTAGT. CDR3 bases: TGTGCCAGCAGTGACTTCCAACAGGTGCGGTTCTTC. Translation gives CASSDFQQVRFF.